This T cell receptor (beta chain) was recovered during a study of graft-versus-host responses after intestinal transplantation. Study-wide results and caveats: The presence of high graft-versus-host to host-versus-graft clonal ratios in allografts characterized patients with graft-donor T cell macrochimerism.

Some clones are missing from TCRdb's copy, which holds only in-frame ones; the method was immunoSEQ multiplex PCR. The sample records 70,000 or so clones, over 70% being singletons. Looked up from germline, CDR1 is SGHAT and CDR2 is FQNNGV. Between the trimmed V and J ends, which lost 5 bases and 3 bases, there was a span of 16 bases. The CDR3 is 15 residues long. Concerning this clone itself: The antigen is not known.

Sample: unstimulated CD4+ T cells sorted from spleen or lymph node cells, taken before transplant. V usage is TRBV11-2 and J usage is TRBJ1-2; TRBD1 is a possible D gene (6 bases). This receptor was taken from a human donor who was the organ donor for an intestinal transplant. The CDR3 reads CASSHPPGGDYGYTF. In nucleotides, the CDR3 is TGTGCCAGCAGCCACCCTCCGGGGGGCGACTATGGCTACACCTTC.